What follows describes a single TCR beta chain. The data stem from a study of blood T cell repertoires in COVID-19. V was clipped by 7 bases and J by 0 bases, with 15 bases between them. This CDR3 is 15 amino acids long. Germline V gene lookup returns CDR1 SGHTA and CDR2 FQGNSA. Only in-frame clones appear in the TCRdb table, and some are missing; sequencing was by immunoSEQ multiplex PCR. The data hold some 220,000 clones, with approximately 90% observed a single time. The source of this sequence is a woman in her thirties or forties with acute COVID-19. J is TRBJ2-5 and V is TRBV7-2, with a possible D match to TRBD2 (5 bases). The sample consisted of PBMCs or T cells enriched from blood (not recorded which). The CDR3 protein is CASNPLGLNQETQYF. DNA for the CDR3: TGTGCCAGCAACCCTCTTGGACTCAACCAAGAGACCCAGTACTTC. The full variable domain, completed using reference TRBV7-2 and TRBJ2-5, is GAGVSQSPSNKVTEKGKDVELRCDPISGHTALYWYRQSLGQGLEFLIYFQGNSAPDKSGLPSDRFSAERTGGSVSTLTIQRTQQEDSAVYLCASNPLGLNQETQYFGPGTRLLVL.